This T cell receptor beta chain stems from a study of T cell responses to AZD1222 COVID-19 vaccine. The CDR3 is made up of 15 amino acids. Germline V gives CDR1 MNHEY, CDR2 SVGAGI. Trimming left V 1 base short and J 6 bases short, with 15 bases between. Produced via immunoSEQ multiplex PCR; TCRdb's table is partial and in-frame only. The sample contains 130,000 to 150,000 clones, 92% of which appear only once. The sequences come from peripheral blood, collected on day 0 of AZD1222 vaccination. V usage is TRBV6-5 and J usage is TRBJ1-1; weak D call: TRBD1 (5 bases). The receptor's source is an adult in good health. The CDR3 DNA reads TGTGCCAGCAGTTACTGGGCAGGGCGGCACCCTGAAGCTTTCTTT. Translation: CASSYWAGRHPEAFF.